One and the same sample provided the 20 T cell receptor beta chains below, sequenced in a study of blood T cells in healthy people across ages. A second about 7 to 12 cycle PCR used barcoded and J-beta primers. One entry per CDR3 protein, called by TCRdb with MiXCR from the 5' RACE reads. The data contain 710,000 or so distinct CDR3 sequences, about a third of them seen just once; the ten biggest clones take up roughly 15%. Material: blood. The receptors here all came from a woman aged 80 or over in good health.

About this clonotype itself: Compared with germline, one end of the junction differs, possibly owing to a read error. The chain uses TRBV5-1 and TRBJ2-2; D tentatively reads TRBD1 or TRBD2 (5 bases each). Germline lookup yields CDR1 SGHRS and CDR2 YFSETQ. CDR3 length: 14 amino acids. The CDR3 protein is CAGSRDGNTGELFF. The DNA of the CDR3 is TGCGCCGGCAGTCGGGACGGGAACACCGGGGAGCTGTTTTTT.

The chain recombines TRBV20-1 with TRBJ2-1; no reliable D call. Trimming cost V 3 bases and J 8 bases, with 20 bases left between them. CDR1 and CDR2 from the germline V gene are DFQATT and SNEGSKA (reference sequence). This CDR3 has 15 amino acids. The CDR3 loop is CSARKRATTPDEQFF. CDR3 nucleotide sequence: TGCAGTGCTAGGAAGCGTGCAACTACCCCGGATGAGCAGTTCTTC.

V and J are TRBV7-9 and TRBJ2-5; 7 bases fit TRBD1. Near its end, the DNA agrees better with TRBJ2-7, so the J call may be wrong. The CDR3 has 16 residues. Per germline, CDR1 SEHNR and CDR2 FQNEAQ (reference sequence). CDR3 in amino acids: CASTSRVTGTDYEQYF. The CDR3 nucleotides read TGTGCCAGCACCTCTAGAGTGACAGGGACAGACTACGAGCAGTACTTC.

This chain connects TRBV11-3 to TRBJ2-2; D is ambiguous. Per germline, CDR1 SGHNT and CDR2 YENEEA. With 5 bases removed from V and 8 bases from J, the gap between germline ends came to 12 bases. The CDR3 length is 13 residues. The CDR3 DNA reads TGTGCCAGCAGCAAAACAACTTCTGGGGAGCTGTTTTTT. This codes for CASSKTTSGELFF. Variable domain in full (rest from reference TRBV11-3 and TRBJ2-2): EAGVVQSPRYKIIEKKQPVAFWCNPISGHNTLYWYLQNLGQGPELLIRYENEEAVDDSQLPKDRFSAERLKGVDSTLKIQPAELGDSAVYLCASSKTTSGELFFGEGSRLTVL.

This clonotype has only one observation. A much larger clone differs by one base, so this may be a read error. The chain links TRBV6-6 to TRBJ2-3, with D perhaps matching TRBD1 or TRBD2 (6 bases each). The CDR3 extends over 14 amino acids. From germline, CDR1 is MNHNY and CDR2 SVGAGI (reference sequence). The V and J ends lost 11 bases and 3 bases respectively, with 18 bases between them. The CDR3 loop is CAGDWGAPTDTQYF. For the CDR3, the DNA is TGTGCCGGCGATTGGGGGGCGCCTACAGATACGCAGTATTTT.

This clonotype appeared many times. V gene TRBV7-2 combines with J gene TRBJ2-7; D is uncertain. With 5 bases removed from V and 0 bases from J, the gap between germline ends came to 11 bases. Germline values: CDR1 SGHTA, CDR2 FQGNSA. The CDR3 spans 14 residues. The CDR3 region has the DNA TGTGCCAGCAGCCGGAGTGGCAGCTCCTACGAGCAGTACTTC. This gives the protein CASSRSGSSYEQYF.

V and J are TRBV9 and TRBJ2-1; D possibly matches TRBD1 or TRBD2 (5 bases each). Germline V gene lookup returns CDR1 SGDLS and CDR2 YYNGEE. The length of the CDR3 is 13 residues. Trimming took 3 bases from V and 10 from J, leaving 14 bases between them. CDR3 DNA sequence: TGTGCCAGCAGCGCGGATAGGGGACGCGAGCAGTTCTTC. Its protein product is CASSADRGREQFF.

With regard to this clonotype: The junction differs from germline at one of its ends, possibly a read error. The chain recombines TRBV4-1 with TRBJ1-3; no clear D gene. The CDR3 loop spans 15 amino acids. Germline V CDR1 and CDR2: MGHRA, YSYEKL. CDR3 DNA: TGCGCCAGCGGCCAAGCTATCGGGGTTGAAAACACCATATATTTT. Amino acid sequence: CASGQAIGVENTIYF.

This chain uses TRBV2 with TRBJ2-7; 12 bases align to TRBD1. Germline CDR1 SNHLY, CDR2 FYNNEI. The V gene end was trimmed by 1 base and the J gene end by 7 bases; junction bases not matched to a gene: 5. The CDR3 covers 15 residues. The CDR3 DNA sequence: TGTGCCAGCAGTGAAGTGGGACAGGGGGCGTCTGAGCAGTACTTC. Translation: CASSEVGQGASEQYF.

This clonotype was seen many times. The gene calls are TRBV12-3 or TRBV12-4 and TRBJ1-2, with 7 bases lining up with TRBD1. The CDR3 totals 15 residues. The V and J ends lost 6 bases and 2 bases, in that order; junction bases with no gene match: 9. The DNA for the CDR3 is TGTGCCAGCAGCCGAGGCCCGACAGGGAACTATGGCTACACCTTC. Translating it yields CASSRGPTGNYGYTF.

CDR3: CSATGPGYTDTQYF. The CDR3 DNA reads as TGCAGTGCCACAGGCCCGGGTTACACAGATACGCAGTATTTT. The chain combines TRBV20-1 with TRBJ2-3, with D possibly TRBD1 on 5 matching bases. The CDR3 consists of 14 residues. Germline assignment: CDR1 DFQATT and CDR2 SNEGSKA (reference sequence). V lost 6 bases and J 2 bases, leaving 15 bases between the germline ends.

This clonotype was detected a few times. A junction end diverges from the germline sequence, so it may reflect a read error. J is TRBJ2-2 and V is TRBV11-3; D is unclear. The CDR3 has 14 residues. Germline lookup yields CDR1 SGHNT and CDR2 YENEEA. The CDR3 DNA reads TGTGCCAGCAGCCCTGGCCCGAAAACCGGGGAGCTGTTTTTT. This gives the protein CASSPGPKTGELFF.

A note on this clonotype: Given a much more abundant clone one base away, this may be a read error. The chain joins TRBV5-1 to TRBJ2-5; D perhaps matches TRBD2 (6 bases). The CDR3 is made up of 14 amino acids. The germline V gene encodes CDR1 SGHRS and CDR2 YFSETQ. Trimming took off 3 bases at V and 7 bases at J, with 16 bases between the two ends. CDR3 nucleotide sequence: TGCGCCAGCAGCTCAAGAACTATGGGGGGGACCCAGTACTTC. This codes for CASSSRTMGGTQYF.

As for this clonotype: A clone one base away is much larger, so this may be a read error. J is TRBJ2-5 and V is TRBV6-6; D uncertain. Trimming pared 0 bases from V and 11 bases from J, leaving 25 bases between. The CDR3 totals 17 residues. The germline V gene encodes CDR1 MNHNY and CDR2 SVGAGI (reference sequence). The CDR3 protein is CASSYSIGQWVGNEQYF. CDR3 nucleotide sequence: TGTGCCAGCAGTTACTCGATAGGGCAGTGGGTCGGTAATGAGCAGTACTTC.

This clonotype was seen ten or more times. This chain uses TRBV10-3 with TRBJ1-2; weak D call: TRBD1 (5 bases). CDR3 length: 14 residues. Germline loops: CDR1 ENHRY, CDR2 SYGVKD. Trimming cost V 2 bases and J 8 bases, with 15 bases left between them. The CDR3 coding sequence is TGTGCCATCAGTGAGGGGGACGGAAATTCGGGCTACACCTTC. It specifies CAISEGDGNSGYTF.

The genes are TRBV5-6 and TRBJ2-5, with no clear D. This CDR3 has 12 residues. V was pared by 4 bases and J by 6 bases, with 10 bases between. The germline CDR1 and CDR2 sequences are SGHDT and YYEEEE. The CDR3 protein is CASSPGPQTQYF. In DNA, the CDR3 is TGTGCCAGCAGCCCGGGTCCGCAGACCCAGTACTTC.

In this sample, this clonotype turned up many times. This rearrangement joins TRBV7-2 to TRBJ2-7; D gene uncertain. The CDR3 is made up of 11 amino acids. Looked up from germline, CDR1 is SGHTA and CDR2 is FQGNSA. V lost 2 bases to trimming and J lost 6 bases, with 5 bases between them. Written as DNA, the CDR3 is TGTGCCAGCAGCTTAATGTCCGAGCAGTACTTC. This sequence encodes CASSLMSEQYF.

Of note for this clonotype: This may be a read error, as it is one base from a much larger clone. The genes are TRBV5-6 and TRBJ2-5; TRBD2 might be the D (7 bases). V lost 4 bases and J lost 11, with 27 bases in between. Germline CDR1 reads SGHDT; CDR2 reads YYEEEE. The CDR3 totals 16 residues. The CDR3 loop is CASSPSFGGPYNEQYF. The CDR3 DNA reads TGTGCCAGCAGCCCGTCTTTCGGGGGGCCTTACAATGAGCAGTACTTC.

On this clonotype itself: At one end the junction does not follow the germline gene, possibly because of a read error. The chain uses TRBV3-1 and TRBJ2-6; the D is unclear. The CDR3 contains 14 residues. Per germline, CDR1 LGHDT and CDR2 YNNKEL (reference sequence). The CDR3 nucleotides are TGTGCCAGCAGCCAAGGTTCTGGGACCAACGTCCTGACTTTC. This sequence encodes CASSQGSGTNVLTF.

The sample holds a few counts of this clonotype. This chain's CDR3 is CASSPAQGAIAEAFF. CDR3 nucleotide sequence: TGTGCCAGCTCACCAGCACAGGGGGCGATCGCTGAAGCTTTCTTT. The chain is built from TRBV18 and TRBJ1-1; 9 nucleotides line up with TRBD1. Germline V gives CDR1 KGHSH, CDR2 LQKENI. The CDR3 is 15 amino acids. Trimming at V came to 2 bases and at J to 6 bases, leaving 7 bases not matched to a gene. Looking up the rest from reference TRBV18 and TRBJ1-1 gives the full variable domain: NAGVMQNPRHLVRRRGQEARLRCSPMKGHSHVYWYRQLPEEGLKFMVYLQKENIIDESGMPKERFSAEFPKEGPSILRIQQVVRGDSAAYFCASSPAQGAIAEAFFGQGTRLTVV.